This T cell receptor (beta chain) was recovered during a study of blood T cell repertoires in COVID-19. V was pared by 3 bases and J by 7 bases, with 8 bases of the junction left unmatched. Germline values: CDR1 LNHDA, CDR2 SQIVND (reference sequence). The CDR3 sequence is 16 residues long. Profiling relied on immunoSEQ multiplex PCR, and the TCRdb table lists in-frame clones only, not all of them. The table has 100,000 to 110,000 clones, more than 70% seen once; the top ten hold roughly 13%. In its sample, this clone was seen once. This clonotype was sampled from a human donor in a cohort sampled during active COVID-19. This chain links TRBV19 with TRBJ2-1; TRBD2 matches at 11 bases. Sequencing used peripheral blood. The CDR3 DNA is TGTGCCAGTAGTATTAGTGGGGGACTAGCGGAGAATGAGCAGTTCTTC. Protein product: CASSISGGLAENEQFF. Looking up the rest from reference TRBV19 and TRBJ2-1 gives the full variable domain: DGGITQSPKYLFRKEGQNVTLSCEQNLNHDAMYWYRQDPGQGLRLIYYSQIVNDFQKGDIAEGYSVSREKKESFPLTVTSAQKNPTAFYLCASSISGGLAENEQFFGPGTRLTVL.